These 12 T cell receptor beta chains share one sample of origin, sequenced in a study of T cell responses to AZD1222 COVID-19 vaccine. Assay: immunoSEQ multiplex PCR; the TCRdb copy retains only in-frame clones and omits some. The sample includes more than 150,000 clones, nearly 95% seen only once; the top ten take 1.9%. The sequences come from peripheral blood, collected 28 days after the second AZD1222 dose. The source of these receptors is an adult who received the AZD1222 COVID-19 vaccine.

This sequence joins TRBV5-4 and TRBJ2-5; TRBD2 agrees at 9 bases. Losses at the gene ends were 3 bases for V and 5 bases for J; bases not matched to a gene: 11. Germline assignment: CDR1 SGHNT and CDR2 YYREEE (reference sequence). This CDR3 has 16 amino acids. The CDR3 nucleotides are TGTGCCAGCAGCTCCAGCCTGCGGGGGGGCTGGGAGACCCAGTACTTC. Its translation: CASSSSLRGGWETQYF.

This chain uses TRBV19 with TRBJ2-7, with TRBD2 identical over 7 bases. The CDR3 covers 14 residues. V was pared by 4 bases and J by 1 base, with 4 bases of the junction left unmatched. Germline V gene lookup returns CDR1 LNHDA and CDR2 SQIVND (reference sequence). The CDR3 DNA reads as TGTGCCAGTAGTAGCGGGAGAGGATCCTACGAGCAGTACTTC. Its translation is CASSSGRGSYEQYF.

The chain couples TRBV5-1 to TRBJ2-7; maybe TRBD1 (5 bases). V was trimmed by 1 base and J by 4 bases, leaving 21 bases between them. The CDR3 loop spans 17 amino acids. Germline V gene sequence: CDR1 SGHRS, CDR2 YFSETQ. The CDR3 reads CASSLWGPIDNTYEQYF. CDR3 in DNA: TGCGCCAGCAGCTTGTGGGGCCCAATAGATAATACTTACGAGCAGTACTTC.

This chain uses TRBV11-2 with TRBJ2-7, with D perhaps matching TRBD1 or TRBD2 (5 bases each). The CDR3 runs to 15 residues. V gave up 3 bases and J gave up 2 bases, with 14 bases separating them. The germline CDR1 and CDR2 sequences are SGHAT and FQNNGV. CDR3 in DNA: TGTGCCAGCAGCTTGCCGGGGCTGGGAACCTACGAGCAGTACTTC. Its translation is CASSLPGLGTYEQYF.

This chain links TRBV6-5 with TRBJ2-7; D assignment may be TRBD1 or TRBD2 (6 bases each). The germline CDR1 and CDR2 sequences are MNHEY and SVGAGI. CDR3 length equals 14 residues. Trimming removed 4 bases at V and 1 base at J, with 11 bases between. The CDR3, as DNA: TGTGCCAGCAGTTCACAGGGAGGTTCCTACGAGCAGTACTTC. Its translation is CASSSQGGSYEQYF.

The chain uses TRBV18 and TRBJ1-4, with D unclear. V was shortened by 4 bases and J by 6 bases, with 15 bases between the two germline ends. CDR3 length: 15 residues. Germline V gives CDR1 KGHSH, CDR2 LQKENI. The chain's CDR3 is CASSQDGVVDEKLFF. CDR3 in DNA: TGTGCCAGCTCACAGGACGGCGTCGTTGATGAAAAACTGTTTTTT.

The rearrangement uses TRBV27 and TRBJ2-1; 13 bases align to TRBD2. CDR3 size: 15 residues. V lost 5 bases, J lost 9 bases, and 7 bases stayed unmatched. Germline lookup yields CDR1 MNHEY and CDR2 SMNVEV (reference sequence). CDR3 region: CASSPPGLAGIEQFF. The CDR3 DNA is TGTGCCAGCAGTCCGCCGGGACTAGCGGGGATTGAGCAGTTCTTC.

The rearrangement links TRBV3-1 (or the pseudogene TRBV3-2) to TRBJ2-3; the match to TRBD1 covers 9 bases. Trimming took 4 bases from V and 5 from J; bases not matched to a gene: 19. Germline CDR1 and CDR2: LGHDT and YNNKEL (reference sequence). The CDR3 covers 19 residues. The CDR3 coding sequence is TGTGCCAGCAGCCCCACCCGAATTTCTCACAGGGGGCCTGGAGATACGCAGTATTTT. Translated, it gives CASSPTRISHRGPGDTQYF.

The genes are TRBV12-3 or TRBV12-4 and TRBJ2-3; the D is unclear. Trimming pared 6 bases from V and 5 bases from J, leaving 6 bases between. The CDR3 totals 11 residues. The CDR3 DNA sequence: TGTGCCAGCAGCCGGCGAGATACGCAGTATTTT. This translates into CASSRRDTQYF.

The rearrangement uses TRBV24-1 and TRBJ1-2; tentative D call: TRBD1 (5 bases). This CDR3 region has 13 residues. Per the germline V gene, CDR1 is KGHDR and CDR2 is SFDVKD. Trimming shortened V by 5 bases and J by 8 bases, and 14 bases separated the two germline ends. The CDR3 loop is CATSVTDGDGYTF. The DNA for the CDR3 is TGTGCCACCAGTGTGACGGATGGGGACGGCTACACCTTC.

The gene calls are TRBV27 and TRBJ2-6, with D possibly called TRBD1 or TRBD2 (5 bases each). The CDR3 totals 17 residues. Germline loops: CDR1 MNHEY, CDR2 SMNVEV (reference sequence). Trimming took off 4 bases at V and 2 bases at J, with 15 bases between the two ends. The chain's CDR3 is CASSSTSRGPGANVLTF. DNA of the CDR3: TGTGCCAGCAGTTCCACCTCGAGGGGACCTGGGGCCAACGTCCTGACTTTC.

This chain links TRBV6-4 with TRBJ1-1; TRBD1 matches at 11 bases. This CDR3 has 16 amino acids. Germline CDR1 is MRHNA and CDR2 is SNTAGT. J gave up 4 bases and V 2 bases, and 6 bases lay outside the gene matches. The CDR3 here is CASSDLGQGGSTEAFF. The CDR3 nucleotides read TGTGCCAGCAGTGACCTGGGACAGGGGGGAAGCACTGAAGCTTTCTTT.